This T cell receptor beta chain came from a study of cytomegalovirus exposure and HLA in healthy donors. Overall study: Sequencing of 180 million or so T cells in an earlier analysis found 100 million to 140 million unique TCR beta sequences. Study-wide findings and caveats: Some V segments (TRBV6-2 and TRBV6-3 among them) were excluded as indistinguishable.

The CDR3 is 17 amino acids. Looked up from germline, CDR1 is SGDLS and CDR2 is YYNGEE. V lost 3 bases and J lost 2; bases outside the gene matches: 9. Notes on this clone: Antigen specificity is unknown.

In the PCR, 60 Vbeta and 13 Jbeta primers were used. The method was immunoSEQ multiplex PCR; TCRdb's version includes in-frame clones alone and lacks a portion of them. In all, the sample yields 100,000 to 150,000 clones. The clonotype originates from a man between 18 and 29 years old in good health and CMV-seronegative. The sequencing input was PBMCs. The rearrangement uses TRBV9 and TRBJ2-7; 12 positions match TRBD2. The CDR3 sequence is CASSALSSGGAPYEQYF. The CDR3 nucleotides are TGTGCCAGCAGCGCACTTTCTAGCGGGGGGGCCCCCTACGAGCAGTACTTC.